This passage covers 24 T cell receptor beta chains from one sample sequenced in a study of Ad26.COV2.S vaccination and SARS-CoV-2 variants. Treatment noted: around 19 received Ad26.COV2.S at low or high dose, single or two shots; several received placebo; per-sample allocation not given. Repertoires come from day 63 after the first vaccine or placebo injection. Clones were sequenced by immunoSEQ multiplex PCR, and TCRdb holds only the in-frame ones, with some missing. This sample yields about 320,000 clones, of which just under 85% are seen a single time; 2.1% belongs to the top ten. Sequenced material: peripheral blood, taken in a trial of Ad26.COV2.S vaccine versus placebo. These receptors came from a person between 18 and 59 years old who received the Ad26.COV2.S COVID-19 vaccine or a placebo.

This clone was seen a few times. The chain combines TRBV13 with TRBJ2-2; D unclear. With 2 bases removed from V and 5 bases from J, the gap between germline ends came to 3 bases. The CDR3 runs 12 residues. The germline V gene has CDR1 PRHDT and CDR2 FYEKMQ (reference sequence). CDR3 residues: CASSLKTGELFF. The CDR3 bases are TGTGCCAGCAGCTTAAAAACCGGGGAGCTGTTTTTT.

The chain recombines TRBV24-1 with TRBJ1-5; 8 bases are a match to TRBD1. The CDR3 totals 15 residues. V lost 3 bases, J lost 6 bases, and 6 bases stayed unmatched. CDR1 and CDR2 from the germline V gene are KGHDR and SFDVKD. The chain's CDR3 is CATSDGTGIGQPQHF. The CDR3 coding sequence is TGTGCCACCAGTGATGGGACAGGAATTGGTCAGCCCCAGCATTTT.

The chain couples TRBV20-1 to TRBJ1-2; D call uncertain. Germline V lookup: CDR1 DFQATT, CDR2 SNEGSKA (reference sequence). With 3 bases removed from V and 8 bases from J, the gap between germline ends came to 10 bases. This CDR3 region has 11 residues. The CDR3 protein is CSASSVGGYTF. In DNA form, the CDR3 reads TGCAGTGCTAGTTCTGTAGGGGGCTACACCTTC.

The V and J genes are TRBV28 and TRBJ1-4; 8 positions match TRBD1. Germline trimming cut 5 bases from V and 10 bases from J; bases unmatched to any gene: 6. The CDR3 sequence is 13 residues long. Per germline, CDR1 MDHEN and CDR2 SYDVKM. The DNA for the CDR3 is TGTGCCAGCAGTACCCTAACAGGGGGAAAACTGTTTTTT. Protein product: CASSTLTGGKLFF. Drawing the rest from reference TRBV28 and TRBJ1-4, the complete variable domain is DVKVTQSSRYLVKRTGEKVFLECVQDMDHENMFWYRQDPGLGLRLIYFSYDVKMKEKGDIPEGYSVSREKKERFSLILESASTNQTSMYLCASSTLTGGKLFFGSGTQLSVL.

The rearrangement uses TRBV28 and TRBJ2-3, with 9 bases lining up with TRBD1. The trim removed 2 bases at V and 3 bases at J, leaving 6 bases unmatched. The CDR3 contains 16 residues. Germline V gene sequence: CDR1 MDHEN, CDR2 SYDVKM. The CDR3 sequence: CASSLPGQGSTDTQYF. The CDR3 DNA reads as TGTGCCAGCAGTTTACCGGGACAGGGATCTACAGATACGCAGTATTTT.

This chain joins TRBV11-2 and TRBJ2-7; D not certain. V was trimmed by 1 base and J by 6 bases, leaving 10 bases between them. The CDR3 loop spans 13 amino acids. Per germline, CDR1 SGHAT and CDR2 FQNNGV. The CDR3 region has the DNA TGTGCCAGCAGCTTAGTTAGGTTTGTCGAGCAGTACTTC. Translating it yields CASSLVRFVEQYF.

The chain joins TRBV27 to TRBJ1-4; D remains ambiguous. This CDR3 has 12 amino acids. Per the germline V gene, CDR1 is MNHEY and CDR2 is SMNVEV (reference sequence). Deletions cut 6 bases from V and 9 bases from J, with 11 bases between. The CDR3 nucleotides read TGTGCCAGCAGCCCCGGGAGAAAAAAACTGTTTTTT. It translates to CASSPGRKKLFF.

The rearrangement uses TRBV5-1 and TRBJ2-4; 9 bases align to TRBD1. Trimming removed 3 bases from V and 3 bases from J; junction bases left unmatched: 16. The germline CDR1 and CDR2 sequences are SGHRS and YFSETQ. The CDR3 has 19 residues. DNA of the CDR3: TGCGCCAGCAGCTCCCCGGGACAGGGCCTGTGGAGAGGCAAAAACATTCAGTACTTC. This codes for CASSSPGQGLWRGKNIQYF. The whole variable domain, filled in from reference TRBV5-1 and TRBJ2-4, reads KAGVTQTPRYLIKTRGQQVTLSCSPISGHRSVSWYQQTPGQGLQFLFEYFSETQRNKGNFPGRFSGRQFSNSRSEMNVSTLELGDSALYLCASSSPGQGLWRGKNIQYFGAGTRLSVL.

The J gene is TRBJ1-5, the V gene TRBV28; D is unresolved. Trimming cost V 7 bases and J 4 bases, with 11 bases left between them. Germline V gene lookup returns CDR1 MDHEN and CDR2 SYDVKM. The CDR3 contains 13 residues. The CDR3 DNA sequence: TGTGCCAGCACACAGAGAGGTAATCAGCCCCAGCATTTT. Encoded protein: CASTQRGNQPQHF.

The chain recombines TRBV5-1 with TRBJ1-1; 10 nucleotides align to TRBD1. Germline V gene sequence: CDR1 SGHRS, CDR2 YFSETQ. The V gene end was trimmed by 4 bases and the J gene end by 1 base; junction bases not matched to a gene: 1. The CDR3 runs to 14 residues. The CDR3 region is CASSGDRGNTEAFF. The CDR3 DNA reads as TGCGCCAGCAGCGGGGACAGGGGGAACACTGAAGCTTTCTTT.

This chain links TRBV28 with TRBJ2-1; TRBD1 agrees at 9 bases. Germline V gives CDR1 MDHEN, CDR2 SYDVKM. The V and J ends lost 5 bases and 0 bases, in that order; junction bases with no gene match: 2. This CDR3 has 15 amino acids. In DNA, the CDR3 is TGTGCCAGCAGTCCGACAGGGGGCTCCTACAATGAGCAGTTCTTC. This codes for CASSPTGGSYNEQFF.

This clone was observed once. This chain joins TRBV15 and TRBJ2-7; D might be TRBD2 (6 bases). Trimming took 0 bases from V and 0 from J, leaving 21 bases between them. Germline values: CDR1 LNHNV, CDR2 YYDKDF (reference sequence). The CDR3 runs to 19 residues. The CDR3 sequence is CATSRDGGRLRSLSYEQYF. CDR3 in DNA: TGTGCCACCAGCAGAGACGGGGGACGGCTAAGGTCCCTCTCCTACGAGCAGTACTTC.

The rearrangement links TRBV6-5 to TRBJ1-1; TRBD1 matches 10 bases. The V segment lost 11 bases and the J segment 0 bases; nucleotides outside the gene matches: 9. Germline values: CDR1 MNHEY, CDR2 SVGAGI. There are 15 residues in the CDR3. The CDR3 here is CASTPGTGVNTEAFF. CDR3 in DNA: TGTGCCTCAACTCCCGGGACAGGGGTGAACACTGAAGCTTTCTTT.

The chain links TRBV11-3 to TRBJ2-3, with 7 positions matching TRBD1. V dropped 5 bases and J dropped 3; count of bases not matched to a gene: 8. The CDR3 consists of 15 residues. Germline CDR1 reads SGHNT; CDR2 reads YENEEA. CDR3 region: CASSMQGVATDTQYF. The CDR3 region has the DNA TGTGCCAGCAGCATGCAGGGGGTTGCGACAGATACGCAGTATTTT.

This rearrangement joins TRBV18 to TRBJ2-5; 12 bases agree with TRBD2. Trimming at V came to 5 bases and at J to 5 bases, leaving 9 bases not matched to a gene. The CDR3 covers 16 residues. Germline V gene data show CDR1 as KGHSH and CDR2 as LQKENI. The CDR3 region has the DNA TGTGCCAGCTCAACAACTAGCGGGGGGCGACTGGAGACCCAGTACTTC. It translates to CASSTTSGGRLETQYF. The variable domain in full, with the rest retrieved from reference TRBV18 and TRBJ2-5, is NAGVMQNPRHLVRRRGQEARLRCSPMKGHSHVYWYRQLPEEGLKFMVYLQKENIIDESGMPKERFSAEFPKEGPSILRIQQVVRGDSAAYFCASSTTSGGRLETQYFGPGTRLLVL.

The chain links TRBV27 to TRBJ1-2; D may be TRBD1 (5 bases). Trimming cost V 10 bases and J 0 bases, with 24 bases left between them. CDR1 is MNHEY, CDR2 SMNVEV, per germline (reference sequence). The CDR3 length is 17 residues. The CDR3 protein is CAIRLSTGALANYGYTF. CDR3 bases: TGTGCCATCCGACTTTCCACCGGGGCCCTCGCTAACTATGGCTACACCTTC.

The chain recombines TRBV11-2 with TRBJ1-4, with D perhaps matching TRBD1 (6 bases). Trimming stripped 6 bases from V and 7 bases from J, with 15 bases between. The germline CDR1 and CDR2 sequences are SGHAT and FQNNGV. This CDR3 is built from 14 residues. For the CDR3, the DNA is TGTGCCAGCAGTACAGGGTGGGAGGTTGAAAAACTGTTTTTT. It yields the protein CASSTGWEVEKLFF. Complete variable domain (other parts from reference TRBV11-2 and TRBJ1-4): EAGVAQSPRYKIIEKRQSVAFWCNPISGHATLYWYQQILGQGPKLLIQFQNNGVVDDSQLPKDRFSAERLKGVDSTLKIQPAKLEDSAVYLCASSTGWEVEKLFFGSGTQLSVL.

This chain connects TRBV5-5 to TRBJ1-4, with 7 bases aligning to TRBD1. The CDR3 sequence is 14 residues long. In germline, CDR1 is SGHKS, CDR2 YYEKEE (reference sequence). Trimming took 4 bases from V and 7 from J; bases not matched to a gene: 7. CDR3 DNA sequence: TGTGCCAGCAGCGACCGACAGGGTGGTGAAAAACTGTTTTTT. Its translation: CASSDRQGGEKLFF.

The chain employs TRBV9 and TRBJ1-2; perhaps TRBD1 as D (5 bases). The CDR3 runs 14 residues. V was trimmed by 7 bases and J by 3 bases, leaving 16 bases between them. Germline lookup yields CDR1 SGDLS and CDR2 YYNGEE. CDR3 bases: TGTGCCAGCGGCCAGATAGGGGCTTACTATGGCTACACCTTC. Amino acid sequence: CASGQIGAYYGYTF. The variable domain in full, completed from reference TRBV9 and TRBJ1-2, reads DSGVTQTPKHLITATGQRVTLRCSPRSGDLSVYWYQQSLDQGLQFLIQYYNGEERAKGNILERFSAQQFPDLHSELNLSSLELGDSALYFCASGQIGAYYGYTFGSGTRLTVV.

The rearrangement joins TRBV27 to TRBJ2-5, with D uncertain. V lost 3 bases, J lost 2 bases, and 10 bases lay in between. The CDR3 contains 14 residues. Germline V lookup: CDR1 MNHEY, CDR2 SMNVEV (reference sequence). The chain's CDR3 is CASSLGRVQETQYF. The CDR3 DNA reads TGTGCCAGCAGTTTGGGTCGCGTGCAAGAGACCCAGTACTTC.

The V and J genes are TRBV9 and TRBJ2-3; D may be TRBD1 (6 bases). This CDR3 contains 15 residues. Germline assignment: CDR1 SGDLS and CDR2 YYNGEE. With 0 bases removed from V and 4 bases from J, the gap between germline ends came to 12 bases. In DNA, the CDR3 is TGTGCCAGCAGCGTAGAGGGGGTGGGGCCAGATACGCAGTATTTT. Translated: CASSVEGVGPDTQYF.

The chain has TRBV24-1 and TRBJ1-1; D not certain. Germline V gene data show CDR1 as KGHDR and CDR2 as SFDVKD. CDR3 length: 12 residues. V shed 1 base and J shed 7 bases, with 6 bases lying between them. The CDR3 region is CATSDFLGEAFF. CDR3 in DNA: TGTGCCACCAGTGATTTTTTAGGTGAAGCTTTCTTT.

V usage is TRBV2 and J usage is TRBJ2-3, with D maybe TRBD1 (6 bases). V gave up 9 bases and J gave up 2 bases, with 18 bases separating them. CDR3 length: 15 amino acids. CDR1 SNHLY and CDR2 FYNNEI come from the germline V gene. CDR3 DNA: TGTGCCAGTAGAAGAAGGGACACTTACACAGATACGCAGTATTTT. Its protein product is CASRRRDTYTDTQYF.

CDR3 sequence: CASSLVGGAGELFF. As DNA, the CDR3 is TGTGCCAGCAGTTTAGTCGGAGGCGCCGGGGAGCTGTTTTTT. The chain uses TRBV28 and TRBJ2-2; possibly TRBD2 for D (5 bases). The germline CDR1 and CDR2 sequences are MDHEN and SYDVKM. This CDR3 comprises 14 residues. Trimming cost V 2 bases and J 6 bases, with 10 bases left between them.